This TCR beta chain was observed in a study of T-cell reconstitution after alpha-beta-depleted transplantation in children. Study-wide findings and caveats: Several hundred graft clones that had expanded were reportedly the source of alpha-beta T cells about two months after transplant. Diversity and T-cell counts at one year after transplant derived mostly from new T cells. Some patients owed their high day-60 TCRbeta diversity to surviving recipient T cells and thymic progenitors.

Of note for this clonotype: As yet, its antigen is unknown.

Germline loops: CDR1 ENHRY, CDR2 SYGVKD. This CDR3 is built from 15 residues. The trim removed 8 bases at V and 0 bases at J, leaving 1 base unmatched. A library of TCRbeta sequences, prepared with unique molecular identifiers, was generated. TCRdb re-derived calls from the PCR reads in MiXCR, one entry per CDR3 protein. The profile shows about 440,000 distinct CDR3 sequences, around two fifths of them singletons. The source material was PBMCs, sampled before TCRalphabeta/CD19-depleted stem cell transplant. The sequence came from a girl aged 2-10 years with aplastic anemia, due to receive a stem cell transplant. The chain recombines TRBV10-3 with TRBJ2-1; the match to TRBD2 covers 13 bases. The CDR3 sequence: CAIGTSGNSYNEQFF. CDR3 DNA: TGTGCCATCGGGACTAGCGGGAACTCCTACAATGAGCAGTTCTTC.